This is a list of T cell receptor beta chains from one sample in a study of CD8+CD57+ T cells in acquired aplastic anemia. TCRdb reprocessed the reads via MiXCR and lists one record per CDR3 protein. The repertoire holds around 200,000 distinct CDR3 sequences, with around half as singletons. Material: sorted CD4+, CD8+, or CD8+CD57+ T cells (not recorded which) from PBMCs. The receptors here all came from a human donor in good health, serving as a control. Each CDR3 is given with its conserved first and last residue. The order of the fields is V gene, J gene, clone size, D gene, CDR3 protein, CDR3 DNA. The D gene is left open where the match is weak. Clone size is given for some rows only: seen once, a few or many times, or a class if the clone is expanded.

TRBV9,TRBJ2-5,.,TRBD2,CASSVGPSGGLGTQYF,TGTGCCAGCAGCGTAGGGCCTAGCGGGGGGTTGGGGACCCAGTACTTC
TRBV18,TRBJ1-2,few,TRBD1,CASSPPGTESNYGYTF,TGTGCCAGCTCACCACCGGGGACAGAGTCTAACTATGGCTACACCTTC
TRBV2,TRBJ1-1,.,.,CASSEDLNTEAFF,TGTGCCAGCAGTGAGGATTTGAACACTGAAGCTTTCTTT
TRBV6-5,TRBJ1-2,many,.,CASRLLQTNYGYTF,TGTGCCAGCAGGCTTTTACAGACTAACTATGGCTACACCTTC
TRBV20-1,TRBJ2-1,.,TRBD2,CSASNDLRVAGGKSYNEQFF,TGCAGTGCTTCCAACGACCTTCGGGTAGCGGGGGGAAAGTCCTACAATGAGCAGTTCTTC
TRBV2,TRBJ2-1,once,TRBD2,CASSEGPHSGGRKASYNEQFF,TGTGCCAGCAGTGAGGGGCCTCATAGCGGGGGGCGCAAGGCCTCCTACAATGAGCAGTTCTTC
TRBV29-1,TRBJ2-3,.,.,CSGGRNGDTQYF,TGCAGCGGGGGCAGGAATGGGGATACGCAGTATTTT
TRBV6-4,TRBJ2-7,.,.,CASDAADYEQYF,TGTGCCAGCGACGCGGCCGACTACGAGCAGTACTTC
TRBV20-1,TRBJ1-4,many,.,CSARDRDKGDEKLFF,TGCAGTGCTAGAGACAGAGACAAGGGAGATGAAAAACTGTTTTTT
TRBV7-6,TRBJ2-3,.,.,CASSLQPIATDTQYF,TGTGCCAGCAGCTTACAACCAATAGCAACAGATACGCAGTATTTT
TRBV5-1,TRBJ1-2,many,.,CASSLTGGNYGYTF,TGTGCCAGCAGCCTTACCGGGGGTAACTATGGCTACACCTTC
TRBV6-5,TRBJ1-1,many,.,CASSQRAPLVEAFF,TGTGCCAGCAGTCAGCGGGCCCCGCTCGTCGAAGCTTTCTTT
TRBV6-5,TRBJ1-2,many,.,CASSSRGAEASGYTF,TGTGCCAGCAGTTCCCGCGGGGCCGAGGCCTCTGGCTACACCTTC
TRBV29-1,TRBJ2-7,.,.,CSARTLTGTYEQYF,TGCAGCGCCCGAACCCTGACTGGCACCTACGAGCAGTACTTC
TRBV7-7,TRBJ2-5,.,TRBD2,CASSLGGEETRCF,TGTGCTAGCAGCTTGGGGGGGGAAGAGACCCGGTGCTTC
TRBV3-1,TRBJ2-7,many,.,CASSQDLVVYEQYF,TGTGCCAGCAGCCAAGATCTCGTAGTCTACGAGCAGTACTTC
TRBV24-1,TRBJ2-1,many,.,CATSDSWGASYNEQFF,TGTGCCACCAGTGACTCCTGGGGGGCATCCTACAATGAGCAGTTCTTC
TRBV15,TRBJ2-3,.,.,CATSRPRHTQYF,TGTGCCACCAGCAGACCTAGGCACACGCAGTATTTT
TRBV20-1,TRBJ1-3,many,TRBD1,CSASNRGTGAGNTIYF,TGCAGTGCTAGCAACCGAGGGACAGGGGCTGGAAACACCATATATTTT
TRBV19,TRBJ2-1,many,.,CASSIAGSSYNEQFF,TGTGCCAGTAGTATTGCCGGGAGCTCCTACAATGAGCAGTTCTTC
TRBV11-2,TRBJ1-4,many,.,CASSERGGADLSEKLFF,TGTGCCAGCAGCGAGAGGGGGGGGGCGGACTTGTCTGAAAAACTGTTTTTT
TRBV27,TRBJ2-7,many,.,CASSTNRVHEQYF,TGTGCCAGCAGTACCAACAGGGTCCACGAGCAGTACTTC
TRBV19,TRBJ2-7,.,.,CASSIEGFNVYEQYF,TGTGCCAGTAGTATAGAGGGCTTCAATGTCTACGAGCAGTACTTC
TRBV10-3,TRBJ2-5,.,.,CAISEGALQKETQYF,TGTGCCATCAGTGAGGGGGCCTTACAAAAAGAGACCCAGTACTTC
TRBV28,TRBJ2-3,many,.,CASRSAGHTDTQYF,TGTGCCAGCAGGTCGGCGGGGCACACAGATACGCAGTATTTT
TRBV7-2,TRBJ1-4,many,.,CASSLAAAGRKLFF,TGTGCCAGCAGCTTAGCGGCGGCAGGGCGTAAACTGTTTTTT
TRBV11-2,TRBJ1-1,many,.,CASSLPAGFSAPFF,TGTGCCAGCAGCTTGCCCGCAGGGTTCTCCGCTCCTTTCTTT
TRBV19,TRBJ2-7,.,TRBD1,CASRRGQGASHEQYF,TGTGCCAGTAGGCGGGGACAGGGGGCTAGCCACGAGCAGTACTTC
TRBV2,TRBJ1-4,.,.,CASSEVFRGEKLFF,TGTGCCAGCAGTGAGGTGTTCCGTGGGGAAAAACTGTTTTTT
TRBV10-3,TRBJ2-7,.,TRBD1,CAISDGQGTNYEQYF,TGTGCCATCAGTGACGGACAGGGAACCAACTACGAGCAGTACTTC
TRBV6-5,TRBJ1-4,few,.,CASSWCPGQPNISTNEKLFF,TGTGCCAGCAGTTGGTGCCCCGGACAGCCTAATATTTCAACTAATGAAAAACTGTTTTTT
TRBV7-2,TRBJ2-1,.,.,CASSLVFLNNGQFF,TGTGCCAGCAGCTTAGTATTTCTGAACAATGGGCAGTTCTTC
TRBV2,TRBJ2-3,few,TRBD2,CASSAGGSTDTQYF,TGTGCCAGCAGTGCGGGGGGGAGCACCGATACGCAGTATTTT
TRBV7-8,TRBJ2-1,.,.,CASSLAAGATLLSNEQFF,TGTGCCAGCAGCTTAGCCGCCGGGGCCACCCTTCTCAGTAATGAGCAGTTCTTC
TRBV5-1,TRBJ1-1,.,TRBD1,CASSLGTGAMMNAEAFF,TGCGCCAGCAGCTTGGGGACAGGCGCTATGATGAACGCTGAGGCTTTCTTT
TRBV4-3,TRBJ1-2,many,.,CASSQEGTLVARGYTF,TGCGCCAGCAGCCAAGAAGGGACACTGGTCGCTAGGGGCTACACCTTC
TRBV5-6,TRBJ1-5,many,.,CASSLEGASNQPQHF,TGTGCCAGCAGCTTGGAAGGGGCAAGCAATCAGCCCCAGCATTTT
TRBV28,TRBJ2-3,many,TRBD2,CASRASGPSTDTQYF,TGTGCCAGCAGAGCTAGCGGACCTAGCACAGATACGCAGTATTTT
TRBV25-1,TRBJ2-5,.,.,CASSDDLAGETQYF,TGTGCCAGCAGTGATGACTTAGCAGGGGAGACCCAGTACTTC
TRBV20-1,TRBJ1-2,.,.,CSASWLAGYTF,TGCAGTGCTAGTTGGTTAGCCGGCTACACCTTC
TRBV28,TRBJ1-6,.,.,CASSPAHSPLHF,TGTGCCAGCAGTCCTGCGCATTCACCCCTCCACTTT